One and the same sample provided the 8 T cell receptor beta chains below, sequenced in a study of blood T cell repertoires in COVID-19. Only in-frame clones appear in the TCRdb table, and some are missing; sequencing was by immunoSEQ multiplex PCR. Of hundreds of thousands of clones listed, approximately 87% are singletons. The source material was peripheral blood. All receptors come from a woman between 65 and 79 years old with active or convalescent COVID-19.

The rearrangement links TRBV28 to TRBJ1-2; D ambiguous. V was cut by 2 bases and J by 5 bases, with 6 bases left in between. The CDR3 spans 12 residues. Germline-derived CDR1 and CDR2 are MDHEN and SYDVKM. The CDR3 protein is CASSLQKYGYTF. The DNA of the CDR3 is TGTGCCAGCAGTTTACAAAAATATGGCTACACCTTC.

The J gene is TRBJ1-4, the V gene TRBV4-1; TRBD1 matches at 9 bases. CDR3 size: 15 residues. Germline V gives CDR1 MGHRA, CDR2 YSYEKL. With V trimmed by 4 bases and J by 8 bases, 8 bases remained unmatched. CDR3 DNA sequence: TGCGCCAGCAGCCTCCCGGGACAGGGCGACGAAAAACTGTTTTTT. Its translation: CASSLPGQGDEKLFF.

The count of this clone is one. The rearrangement joins TRBV6-5 to TRBJ1-1, with 8 bases lining up with TRBD1. Germline trimming cut 6 bases from V and 1 base from J; bases unmatched to any gene: 4. The CDR3 is made up of 14 amino acids. The germline CDR1 and CDR2 sequences are MNHEY and SVGAGI. CDR3 residues: CASSQTGENTEAFF. CDR3 nucleotides: TGTGCCAGCAGCCAGACAGGGGAGAACACTGAAGCTTTCTTT.

The rearrangement joins TRBV9 to TRBJ1-1; D unresolved. V was pared by 7 bases and J by 1 base, with 17 bases between. CDR1 SGDLS and CDR2 YYNGEE come from the germline V gene. The CDR3 covers 15 residues. The CDR3 DNA reads TGTGCCAGCCGGAGAGGGATCGGGCAGAACACTGAAGCTTTCTTT. The encoded protein is CASRRGIGQNTEAFF.

The chain carries TRBV4-1 and TRBJ2-5; D is ambiguous. The CDR3 has 16 residues. V lost 1 base and J 4 bases, leaving 16 bases between the germline ends. Germline V gene data show CDR1 as MGHRA and CDR2 as YSYEKL. The DNA for the CDR3 is TGCGCCAGCAGCCAAGCCGCGGTAGGTGTGGGAGAGACCCAGTACTTC. It specifies CASSQAAVGVGETQYF.

This clone was seen a single time. The V gene is TRBV5-1, the J gene TRBJ2-3, with 7 nucleotides matching TRBD1. The V and J ends lost 6 bases and 2 bases, in that order; junction bases with no gene match: 6. Germline loops: CDR1 SGHRS, CDR2 YFSETQ. The CDR3 is 14 amino acids. This chain's CDR3 is CASTPGQTTDTQYF. DNA of the CDR3: TGCGCCAGCACTCCGGGACAGACCACAGATACGCAGTATTTT.

The chain joins TRBV5-4 to TRBJ2-1; TRBD2 might be the D (5 bases). Trimming cost V 2 bases and J 0 bases, with 9 bases left between them. The CDR3 consists of 15 residues. Germline lookup yields CDR1 SGHNT and CDR2 YYREEE (reference sequence). The CDR3 DNA reads as TGTGCCAGCAGCTTCACAGAGGGCTCCTACAATGAGCAGTTCTTC. It specifies CASSFTEGSYNEQFF.

J is TRBJ1-1 and V is TRBV29-1; 10 bases are shared with TRBD1. V shed 6 bases, J shed 1 base, and the junction held 2 bases outside the gene matches. This CDR3 comprises 13 residues. CDR1 and CDR2 from the germline V gene are SQVTM and ANQGSEA. The CDR3 loop is CSVGQGGNTEAFF. The CDR3 DNA sequence: TGCAGCGTCGGACAGGGGGGGAACACTGAAGCTTTCTTT.